One sample yielded the 9 T cell receptor beta chains listed below, sequenced in a study of beta chain features in type 1 diabetes. Expressed TCRB transcripts were sequenced, since all the RNA that had been isolated was reverse transcribed. Measured with immunoSEQ multiplex PCR; TCRdb has only the in-frame clones, and not every one. This sample has fewer than 550,000 clones, with more than 9.5% found just once. Sequenced input: naive CD4+ T cells from blood. These receptors all come from a young woman in good health.

In DNA form, the CDR3 reads TGTGCCACCAGCAGACGGACAGTTCCGAAGACCCAGTACTTC. It encodes CATSRRTVPKTQYF. This rearrangement joins TRBV15 to TRBJ2-5, with a possible D match to TRBD1 (6 bases). The V gene lost 2 bases and the J gene lost 6 bases, with 13 bases spanning the gap. The CDR3 spans 14 residues. Per germline, CDR1 LNHNV and CDR2 YYDKDF (reference sequence). The full variable domain, rest sourced from reference TRBV15 and TRBJ2-5, is DAMVIQNPRYQVTQFGKPVTLSCSQTLNHNVMYWYQQKSSQAPKLLFHYYDKDFNNEADTPDNFQSRRPNTSFCFLDIRSPGLGDTAMYLCATSRRTVPKTQYFGPGTRLLVL.

This clone was counted only a few times. The identical CDR3 is also encoded by other nucleotide sequences in the sample. The chain has TRBV10-3 and TRBJ2-6; D not resolved. Trimming cost V 4 bases and J 0 bases, with 7 bases left between them. The CDR3 has 15 residues. Germline loops: CDR1 ENHRY, CDR2 SYGVKD. CDR3 DNA sequence: TGTGCCATCAGTGCTGGTAGCTCTGGGGCCAACGTCCTGACTTTC. It yields the protein CAISAGSSGANVLTF.

This clone has just a few counts. The chain employs TRBV7-9 and TRBJ2-7; 7 bases align to TRBD2. V lost 6 bases and J lost 7; bases outside the gene matches: 12. The CDR3 loop spans 14 amino acids. The germline gives CDR1 SEHNR, CDR2 FQNEAQ (reference sequence). CDR3: CASRPVGGSDEQYF. CDR3 DNA sequence: TGTGCCAGCAGACCCGTGGGGGGGTCGGATGAGCAGTACTTC.

This clone was seen more than once but under ten times. V gene TRBV6-1 combines with J gene TRBJ2-7, with D hard to call. The CDR3 loop spans 11 amino acids. Germline V gene data show CDR1 as MNHNS and CDR2 as SASEGT. V lost 8 bases and J lost 3, with 8 bases in between. Written as DNA, the CDR3 is TGTGCCAGCGAACTGCTCTACGAGCAGTACTTC. Protein: CASELLYEQYF.

V and J are TRBV6-5 and TRBJ2-1, with a possible D match to TRBD2 (6 bases). V lost 7 bases and J 10 bases, leaving 17 bases between the germline ends. This CDR3 has 13 residues. Germline V gives CDR1 MNHEY, CDR2 SVGAGI. The CDR3 DNA reads TGTGCCAGCACCCTGGGAGGATTAGGGGAGCAGTTCTTC. It yields the protein CASTLGGLGEQFF.

This clone was counted only a few times. This rearrangement joins TRBV29-1 to TRBJ1-2; a weak D match, TRBD1 (5 bases). The CDR3 has 14 residues. Germline CDR1 reads SQVTM; CDR2 reads ANQGSEA. V lost 5 bases and J lost 7, with 20 bases in between. The CDR3 DNA reads as TGCAGCGTTTCGGGACGGTTTCATATTGGTGGCTACACCTTC. It translates to CSVSGRFHIGGYTF. The entire variable domain, with the rest obtained from reference TRBV29-1 and TRBJ1-2, is as follows: SAVISQKPSRDICQRGTSLTIQCQVDSQVTMMFWYRQQPGQSLTLIATANQGSEATYESGFVIDKFPISRPNLTFSTLTVSNMSPEDSSIYLCSVSGRFHIGGYTFGSGTRLTVV.

This clone occurred many times. The chain has TRBV23-1 and TRBJ2-1; D unresolved. TRBV23-1 is designated an ORF whose function remains uncertain. V lost 6 bases and J 16 bases, leaving 22 bases between the germline ends. CDR3 length: 13 residues. DNA of the CDR3: TGCGCCAGCAGGCCATACCCGGCGGCAGAGTATTTCTTC. Encoded protein: CASRPYPAAEYFF.

The chain carries TRBV4-1 and TRBJ2-1, with TRBD2 as a possible D gene (5 bases). The CDR3 extends over 15 amino acids. Per the germline V gene, CDR1 is MGHRA and CDR2 is YSYEKL. V was shortened by 4 bases and J by 0 bases, with 10 bases between the two germline ends. For the CDR3, the DNA is TGCGCCAGCAGCCGGATCGGACTCTCCTACAATGAGCAGTTCTTC. Amino acid sequence: CASSRIGLSYNEQFF.

In this sample, this clone turned up a few times. This chain connects TRBV11-1 to TRBJ2-3; the D gene is possibly TRBD2 (6 bases). The V and J ends lost 5 bases and 2 bases respectively, with 20 bases between them. In germline, CDR1 is SGHAT, CDR2 FQDESV (reference sequence). The CDR3 runs to 17 residues. The CDR3, as DNA: TGTGCCAGCAGCCCCATGGGTTCCGGGGGTTTCACAGATACGCAGTATTTT. Encoded protein: CASSPMGSGGFTDTQYF.